This T cell receptor (beta chain) was identified during a study of OX40 agonist ivuxolimab in advanced cancers. About the study: Ivuxolimab was delivered to patients intravenously every 2 weeks at doses spanning 0.01 to 10 mg/kg. Subjects had a mean age of roughly 60 years, with a range of roughly 23 to 79; just over 80% were male.

The investigators sampled blood at baseline, at cycle 4 day 1, and at cycle 7 day 1. Profiling relied on immunoSEQ multiplex PCR, and the TCRdb table lists in-frame clones only, not all of them. Among 90,000 to 100,000 clones listed, 80% to 90% were seen once. Germline CDR1 reads MNHEY; CDR2 reads SVGAGI. Trimming took off 0 bases at V and 0 bases at J, with 3 bases between the two ends. This CDR3 has 14 amino acids. Sequencing was performed on CD4+ or CD8+ T cells sorted from blood, taken in a trial of the OX40 agonist ivuxolimab. The origin of this receptor is an adult with an advanced solid tumor such as melanoma, head and neck, liver or kidney cancer. The rearrangement joins TRBV6-5 to TRBJ1-5; no definite D call. CDR3 in DNA: TGTGCCAGCAGTTACTCGAGTAGCAATCAGCCCCAGCATTTT. It encodes CASSYSSSNQPQHF.